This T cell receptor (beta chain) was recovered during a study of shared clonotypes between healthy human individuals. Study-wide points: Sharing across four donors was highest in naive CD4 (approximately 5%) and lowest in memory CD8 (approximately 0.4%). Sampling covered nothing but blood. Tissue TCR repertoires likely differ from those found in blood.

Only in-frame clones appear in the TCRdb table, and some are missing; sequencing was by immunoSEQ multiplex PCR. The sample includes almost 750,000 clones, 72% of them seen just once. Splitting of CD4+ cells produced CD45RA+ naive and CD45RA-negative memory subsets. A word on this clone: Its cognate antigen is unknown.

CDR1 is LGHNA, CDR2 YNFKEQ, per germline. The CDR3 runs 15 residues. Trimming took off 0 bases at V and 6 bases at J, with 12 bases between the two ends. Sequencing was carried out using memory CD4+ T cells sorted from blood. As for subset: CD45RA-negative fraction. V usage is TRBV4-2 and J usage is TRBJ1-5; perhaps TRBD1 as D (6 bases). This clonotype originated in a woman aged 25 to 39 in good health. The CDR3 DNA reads TGTGCCAGCAGCCAAGATGAGGGGGGAGGTCAGCCCCAGCATTTT. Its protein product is CASSQDEGGGQPQHF.